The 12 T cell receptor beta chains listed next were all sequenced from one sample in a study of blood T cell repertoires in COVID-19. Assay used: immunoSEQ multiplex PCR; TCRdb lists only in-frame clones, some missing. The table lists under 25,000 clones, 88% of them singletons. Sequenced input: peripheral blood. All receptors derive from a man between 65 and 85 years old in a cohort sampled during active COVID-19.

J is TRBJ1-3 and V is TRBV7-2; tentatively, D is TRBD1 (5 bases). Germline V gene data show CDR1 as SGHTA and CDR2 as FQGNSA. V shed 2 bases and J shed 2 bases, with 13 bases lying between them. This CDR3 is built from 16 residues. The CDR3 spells CASSLRALTAGNTIYF. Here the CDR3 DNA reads TGTGCCAGCAGCTTAAGGGCCCTGACAGCTGGAAACACCATATATTTT.

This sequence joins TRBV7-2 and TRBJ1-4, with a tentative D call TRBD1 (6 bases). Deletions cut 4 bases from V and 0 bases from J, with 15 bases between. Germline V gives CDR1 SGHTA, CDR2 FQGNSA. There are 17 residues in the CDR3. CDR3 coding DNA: TGTGCCAGCAGCTCCCCGGGCAGGGGTACAACTAATGAAAAACTGTTTTTT. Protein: CASSSPGRGTTNEKLFF.

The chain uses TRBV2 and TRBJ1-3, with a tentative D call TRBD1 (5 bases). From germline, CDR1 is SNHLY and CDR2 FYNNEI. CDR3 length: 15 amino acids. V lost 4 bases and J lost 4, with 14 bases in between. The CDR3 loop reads CASSVGGTAGNTIYF. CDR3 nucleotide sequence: TGTGCCAGCAGTGTAGGCGGGACGGCAGGAAACACCATATATTTT.

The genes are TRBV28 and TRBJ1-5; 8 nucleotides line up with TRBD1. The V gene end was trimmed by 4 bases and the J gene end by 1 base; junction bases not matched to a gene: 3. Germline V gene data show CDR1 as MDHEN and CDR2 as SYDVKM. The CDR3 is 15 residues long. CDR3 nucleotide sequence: TGTGCCAGCAGTTCAACAGGGGGGAGCAATCAGCCCCAGCATTTT. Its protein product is CASSSTGGSNQPQHF.

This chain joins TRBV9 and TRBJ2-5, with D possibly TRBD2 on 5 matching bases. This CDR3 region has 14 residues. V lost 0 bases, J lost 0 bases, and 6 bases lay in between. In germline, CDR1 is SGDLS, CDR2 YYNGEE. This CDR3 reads CASSVGGNQETQYF. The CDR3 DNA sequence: TGTGCCAGCAGCGTAGGAGGGAACCAAGAGACCCAGTACTTC.

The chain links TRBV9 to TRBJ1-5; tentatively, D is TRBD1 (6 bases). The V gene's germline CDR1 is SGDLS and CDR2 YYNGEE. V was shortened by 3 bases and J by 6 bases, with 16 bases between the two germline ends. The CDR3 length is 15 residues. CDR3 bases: TGTGCCAGCAGCGCCGTAGCCAGGGGTTTTCAGCCCCAGCATTTT. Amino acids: CASSAVARGFQPQHF.

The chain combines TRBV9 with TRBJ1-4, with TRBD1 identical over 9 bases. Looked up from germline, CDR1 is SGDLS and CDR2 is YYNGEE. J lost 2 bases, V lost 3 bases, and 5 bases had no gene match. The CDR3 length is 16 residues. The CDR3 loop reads CASSGGQGNTNEKLFF. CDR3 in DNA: TGTGCCAGCAGCGGAGGACAGGGGAACACTAATGAAAAACTGTTTTTT.

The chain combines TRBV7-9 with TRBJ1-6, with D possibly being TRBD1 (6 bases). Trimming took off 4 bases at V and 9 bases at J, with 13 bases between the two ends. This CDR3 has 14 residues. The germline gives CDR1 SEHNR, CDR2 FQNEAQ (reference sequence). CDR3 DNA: TGTGCCAGCAGCTCGGCAGGGGTGGCTTCACCCCTCCACTTT. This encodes CASSSAGVASPLHF. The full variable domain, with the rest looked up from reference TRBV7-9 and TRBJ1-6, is DTGVSQNPRHKITKRGQNVTFRCDPISEHNRLYWYRQTLGQGPEFLTYFQNEAQLEKSRLLSDRFSAERPKGSFSTLEIQRTEQGDSAMYLCASSSAGVASPLHFGNGTRLTVT.

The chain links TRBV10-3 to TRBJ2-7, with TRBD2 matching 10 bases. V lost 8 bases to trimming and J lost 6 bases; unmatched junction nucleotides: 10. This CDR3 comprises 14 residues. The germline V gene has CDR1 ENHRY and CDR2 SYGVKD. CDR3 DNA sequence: TGTGCCATCGCTCAGACTAGCGGGTGGGGCGAGCAGTACTTC. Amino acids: CAIAQTSGWGEQYF.

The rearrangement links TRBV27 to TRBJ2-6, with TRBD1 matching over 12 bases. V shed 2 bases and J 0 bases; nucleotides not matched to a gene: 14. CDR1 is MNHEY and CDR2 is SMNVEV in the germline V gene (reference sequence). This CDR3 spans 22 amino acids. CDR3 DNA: TGTGCCAGCAGTTTAAGGGCTCCGGGACAGGGGGCTTTGAGCTCTGGGGCCAACGTCCTGACTTTC. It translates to CASSLRAPGQGALSSGANVLTF.

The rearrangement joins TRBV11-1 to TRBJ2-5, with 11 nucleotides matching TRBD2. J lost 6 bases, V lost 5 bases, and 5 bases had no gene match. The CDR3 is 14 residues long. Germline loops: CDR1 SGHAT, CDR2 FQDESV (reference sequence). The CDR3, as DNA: TGTGCCAGCAGCCTTAGCGGGAGGGCCCAGACCCAGTACTTC. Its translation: CASSLSGRAQTQYF.

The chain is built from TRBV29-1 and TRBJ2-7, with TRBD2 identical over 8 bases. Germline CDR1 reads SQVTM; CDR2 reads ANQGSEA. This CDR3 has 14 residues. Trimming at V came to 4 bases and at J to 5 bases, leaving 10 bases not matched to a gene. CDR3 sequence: CSVGGGRQKDEQYF. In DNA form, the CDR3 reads TGCAGCGTTGGCGGGGGGAGGCAAAAGGACGAGCAGTACTTC.